One sample yielded the 16 T cell receptor beta chains listed below, sequenced in a study of a mutant IDH1 vaccine in newly diagnosed glioma. Generated by immunoSEQ multiplex PCR, the TCRdb table keeps only in-frame clones and is missing some. The sample consists of nearly 15,000 clones, approximately 92% of them appearing once. Time point of the sample: baseline, week 1 (first vaccination visit). Indicated treatment: pre-vaccination baseline after standard-of-care therapy. The sample here was PBMCs, taken from a glioma patient treated with radiotherapy, temozolomide or both. Every receptor here comes from a woman aged 40 to 50 with glioma. Some clones in this sample may be carry-over from other donors' samples.

The chain employs TRBV28 and TRBJ1-1, with D hard to call. The germline gives CDR1 MDHEN, CDR2 SYDVKM. The CDR3 sequence is 12 residues long. V was cut by 4 bases and J by 11 bases, with 14 bases left in between. CDR3 sequence (DNA): TGTGCCAGCAGTTCTCAGATGTCCCAGGCTTTCTTT. Translation gives CASSSQMSQAFF.

This chain connects TRBV9 to TRBJ2-2, with D perhaps TRBD1 or TRBD2 (6 bases each). This CDR3 has 17 amino acids. The V end was cut by 0 bases, the J end by 0 bases, with 12 bases between. CDR1 is SGDLS, CDR2 YYNGEE, per germline. CDR3 bases: TGTGCCAGCAGCGTAGGGAGGGACACTTCGAACACCGGGGAGCTGTTTTTT. Protein sequence: CASSVGRDTSNTGELFF.

The count of this clone is one. V gene TRBV10-2 combines with J gene TRBJ2-6; D ambiguous. Deletions cut 3 bases from V and 4 bases from J, with 7 bases between. Germline V gives CDR1 WSHSY, CDR2 SAAADI. The CDR3 sequence is 14 residues long. In nucleotides, the CDR3 is TGCGCCAGCAGTGAAGGTGGCGGGGCCAACGTCCTGACTTTC. It yields the protein CASSEGGGANVLTF.

This chain connects TRBV29-1 to TRBJ2-7; possible D gene TRBD2, 5 bases. Trimming stripped 4 bases from V and 0 bases from J, with 7 bases between. CDR1 is SQVTM and CDR2 is ANQGSEA in the germline V gene. The CDR3 consists of 12 residues. CDR3 nucleotides: TGCAGCGTTGGAGAGGGCTCCTACGAGCAGTACTTC. It codes for CSVGEGSYEQYF.

The V call is TRBV7-2, the J call TRBJ1-6; no reliable D call. Germline V gene data show CDR1 as SGHTA and CDR2 as FQGNSA. The CDR3 runs 19 residues. V dropped 4 bases and J dropped 10 bases, with 29 bases sitting between them. Written as DNA, the CDR3 is TGTGCCAGCAGCTATGATCGGTCGGGATCTTCATCTCGGTGGTCACCCCTCCACTTT. Amino acid sequence: CASSYDRSGSSSRWSPLHF.

This chain links TRBV7-3 with TRBJ2-5; tentative D call: TRBD1 (6 bases). From germline, CDR1 is SGHTA and CDR2 FQGTGA. The CDR3 has 15 residues. Trimming removed 0 bases at V and 4 bases at J, with 12 bases between. CDR3 amino acids: CASSLTAGVGETQYF. For the CDR3, the DNA is TGTGCCAGCAGCTTAACGGCAGGGGTGGGAGAGACCCAGTACTTC.

This clone was seen a single time. The V call is TRBV6-6, the J call TRBJ1-1, with D unclear. The CDR3 runs to 13 residues. CDR1 and CDR2 from the germline V gene are MNHNY and SVGAGI (reference sequence). The ends were cut back, 6 bases at V and 0 bases at J, with 8 bases in the middle. The CDR3 reads CASRLKMNTEAFF. The CDR3 bases are TGTGCCAGCAGGCTAAAAATGAACACTGAAGCTTTCTTT.

This clone was observed a single time. This chain uses TRBV21-1 with TRBJ1-1. TRBV21-1 is listed as a pseudogene. CDR3 size: 14 residues. The DNA for the CDR3 is TGTGCCAGCAGAGAGGCGTCGAGGAACACTGAAGCTTTCTTT. Protein sequence: CASREASRNTEAFF.

The chain links TRBV28 to TRBJ1-2; 7 bases agree with TRBD1. This CDR3 is 14 amino acids long. The V and J ends lost 1 base and 7 bases, in that order; junction bases with no gene match: 6. CDR1 and CDR2 (germline): MDHEN, SYDVKM. CDR3 protein: CASSLSAGGGGYTF. The CDR3 nucleotides are TGTGCCAGCAGTTTATCGGCAGGGGGTGGTGGCTACACCTTC.

With respect to this clone: Germline and junction disagree at one end, which may indicate a read error. The V gene is TRBV18, the J gene TRBJ2-5; D is uncertain. This CDR3 has 13 amino acids. In germline, CDR1 is KGHSH, CDR2 LQKENI. This CDR3 is CASSPRPQATQYF. The DNA of the CDR3 is TGTGCCAGCTCACCCCGACCCCAAGCGACCCAGTACTTC. Looking up the rest from reference TRBV18 and TRBJ2-5 gives the full variable domain: NAGVMQNPRHLVRRRGQEARLRCSPMKGHSHVYWYRQLPEEGLKFMVYLQKENIIDESGMPKERFSAEFPKEGPSILRIQQVVRGDSAAYFCASSPRPQATQYFGPGTRLLVL.

The rearrangement links TRBV11-2 to TRBJ2-1, with TRBD1 matching 10 bases. Germline V gene sequence: CDR1 SGHAT, CDR2 FQNNGV. CDR3 size: 13 residues. The trim removed 5 bases at V and 12 bases at J, leaving 7 bases unmatched. CDR3 DNA sequence: TGTGCCAGCAGCCCGAACCGGGACAGGGGGCAGTTCTTC. Protein product: CASSPNRDRGQFF.

The rearrangement links TRBV6-1 to TRBJ1-1; D possibly corresponds to TRBD1 (5 bases). V gave up 10 bases and J gave up 1 base, with 10 bases separating them. Germline V gene lookup returns CDR1 MNHNS and CDR2 SASEGT. CDR3 length: 12 residues. The DNA for the CDR3 is TGTGCCATGACCAGGGCGAACACTGAAGCTTTCTTT. Its protein is CAMTRANTEAFF.

This chain links TRBV6-1 with TRBJ2-5; the D gene is possibly TRBD1 (6 bases). CDR3 length equals 16 residues. The germline V gene has CDR1 MNHNS and CDR2 SASEGT. Between the trimmed V and J ends, which lost 3 bases and 0 bases, there was a span of 14 bases. The CDR3 protein is CASSDWGRSYQETQYF. The CDR3 DNA is TGTGCCAGCAGTGATTGGGGGCGTTCGTACCAAGAGACCCAGTACTTC.

V gene TRBV13 combines with J gene TRBJ2-2, with 10 bases matching TRBD2. The CDR3 loop spans 15 amino acids. The V gene's germline CDR1 is PRHDT and CDR2 FYEKMQ (reference sequence). J gave up 2 bases and V 6 bases, and 3 bases lay outside the gene matches. The CDR3 loop is CASRGLALNTGELFF. The CDR3, as DNA: TGTGCCAGCAGGGGACTAGCGCTCAACACCGGGGAGCTGTTTTTT.

The rearrangement joins TRBV5-1 to TRBJ2-2; D ambiguous. The CDR3 totals 15 residues. V lost 1 base and J 3 bases, leaving 10 bases between the germline ends. CDR1 and CDR2 from the germline V gene are SGHRS and YFSETQ. The CDR3: CASSLFSGDTGELFF. CDR3 in DNA: TGCGCCAGCAGCTTGTTTTCAGGAGACACCGGGGAGCTGTTTTTT.

In DNA form, the CDR3 reads TGTGCCTGGACCCGGGACAAGGGGCGCTCTGGAAACACCATATATTTT. Amino acid sequence: CAWTRDKGRSGNTIYF. The rearrangement joins TRBV30 to TRBJ1-3, with a possible D match to TRBD1 (6 bases). CDR3 length equals 16 residues. Trimming removed 4 bases from V and 0 bases from J, with 16 bases in between. Germline-derived CDR1 and CDR2 are GTSNPN and SVGIG (reference sequence).